This entry describes one TCR beta chain. The antigen remains undetermined. The CDR3 runs 11 residues. The germline V gene encodes CDR1 DFQATT and CDR2 SNEGSKA (reference sequence). V lost 6 bases and J 2 bases, leaving 8 bases between the germline ends. The sample originates from a study of T cell responses to AZD1222 COVID-19 vaccine. The wider study: Pooled together were second doses at about 4 or about 12 weeks. Regarding the study as a whole: It should be noted that donors were predominantly white British and more often female, and clonal diversity was possibly underestimated. The peak T cell response came first, and repertoires were sampled only after it. Regions 160-218 and 743-854 held dominance among vaccine-associated CD4 TCRs, which spanned spike.

Profiling relied on immunoSEQ multiplex PCR, and the TCRdb table lists in-frame clones only, not all of them. The repertoire consists of approximately 110,000 clones, with roughly 87% occurring once and the leading ten covering about 10%. The specimen comprised peripheral blood, sampled on day 0 of AZD1222 vaccination. The V call is TRBV20-1, the J call TRBJ2-7, with a possible D match to TRBD2 (6 bases). The clonotype was recovered from an adult in good health. The chain's CDR3 is CSAGEAYEQYF. CDR3 nucleotide sequence: TGCAGTGCAGGGGAGGCCTACGAGCAGTACTTC.